These 3 T cell receptor beta chains share one sample of origin, sequenced in a study of blood T cell repertoires in COVID-19. Profiling relied on immunoSEQ multiplex PCR, and the TCRdb table lists in-frame clones only, not all of them. Among around 350,000 clones, approximately 86% were seen once, and the ten largest hold 2.5% to 3.5%. Sequenced: peripheral blood. Receptors originate from a human donor in a cohort sampled during active COVID-19.

The J gene is TRBJ2-3, the V gene TRBV6-4, with 7 bases identical to TRBD1. The V gene's germline CDR1 is MRHNA and CDR2 SNTAGT. The CDR3 is 12 residues long. V trimming: 11 bases; J trimming: 3 bases; junction bases outside the gene matches: 5. The CDR3 DNA reads TGTGCCGAAGGGGACAGTACAGATACGCAGTATTTT. Amino acids: CAEGDSTDTQYF.

The chain joins TRBV25-1 to TRBJ1-1; D gene uncertain. Germline CDR1 is MGHDK and CDR2 is SYGVNS. This CDR3 spans 15 amino acids. V was shortened by 5 bases and J by 0 bases, with 13 bases between the two germline ends. Here the CDR3 DNA reads TGTGCCAGCAGTCAGTCTCTCCAGGTGAACACTGAAGCTTTCTTT. Translating gives CASSQSLQVNTEAFF.

This chain connects TRBV19 to TRBJ1-5, with TRBD1 matching 7 bases. CDR1 LNHDA and CDR2 SQIVND come from the germline V gene (reference sequence). The CDR3 loop spans 15 amino acids. Trimming removed 2 bases from V and 1 base from J; junction bases left unmatched: 2. CDR3 in amino acids: CASSITTGSNQPQHF. The CDR3 bases are TGTGCCAGTAGTATAACGACAGGGAGCAATCAGCCCCAGCATTTT.